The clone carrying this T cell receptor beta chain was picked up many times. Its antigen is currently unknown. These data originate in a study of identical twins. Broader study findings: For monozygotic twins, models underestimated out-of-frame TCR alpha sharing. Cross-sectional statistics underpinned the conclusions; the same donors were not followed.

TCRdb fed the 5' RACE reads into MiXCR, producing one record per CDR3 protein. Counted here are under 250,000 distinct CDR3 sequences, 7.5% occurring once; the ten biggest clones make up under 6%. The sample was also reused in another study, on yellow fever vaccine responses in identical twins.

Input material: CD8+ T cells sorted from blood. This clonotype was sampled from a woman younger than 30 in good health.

CDR3 in DNA: TGTGCCAGTAGTATCGCCGGGGGGTCTGAAGCTTTCTTT. It codes for CASSIAGGSEAFF. V gene TRBV19 combines with J gene TRBJ1-1; TRBD1 is a possible D gene (5 bases). V was pared by 3 bases and J by 6 bases, with 11 bases between. The CDR3 consists of 13 residues. Per germline, CDR1 LNHDA and CDR2 SQIVND (reference sequence).